This TCR beta chain was identified during a study of T cell repertoires in cytomegalovirus infection. Across the whole study: TCR beta signatures that were public indicated CMV infection and matching HLA type. The study, taken as a whole, reports: Carriers of CMV and the relevant HLA type were discriminated by public TCR beta frequency. What dominated the ex vivo response were HLA-C-restricted CMV-specific TCR beta clonotypes.

TCRdb re-analysed the reads in MiXCR, keeping a single row per CDR3 protein. The table shows almost 500,000 distinct CDR3 sequences, with roughly 12% occurring only once. This clonotype was picked up many times. The antigen remains undetermined. The sequenced sample was PBMCs. The sequence came from a human donor in good health (CMV status not recorded). Some clones in this sample may be carry-over from other donors' samples.

Written as DNA, the CDR3 is TGTGCCAGCAGTGAAGCGGGCAGGGGAGGGGAAGAGACCCAGTACTTC. Encoded protein: CASSEAGRGGEETQYF. This chain uses TRBV6-1 with TRBJ2-5; D may be TRBD2 (7 bases). From germline, CDR1 is MNHNS and CDR2 SASEGT. The CDR3 is 16 residues long. Deletions cut 0 bases from V and 3 bases from J, with 14 bases between.